The sequence of this TCR beta chain was determined in a study of blood T cell repertoires in COVID-19. Study-level background: Acute and convalescent COVID-19 samples came from the United States, Italy and Spain. T cells, B-cell-depleted T cells, or PBMCs provided the cDNA or gDNA that served as material.

Looked up from germline, CDR1 is MNHEY and CDR2 is SVGAGI. The J segment lost 2 bases and the V segment lost 6 bases, leaving 5 bases of the junction unmatched. The CDR3 covers 14 residues. Participants were aged 18 to 89 years, lived in 24 US areas, and enrolled virtually. Original analysis: Reference gene primer amplification gave estimated nucleated cell counts. Only in-frame clones appear in the TCRdb table, and some are missing; sequencing was by immunoSEQ multiplex PCR. V, J and clone size are those of that table, while D and trimming were read from the DNA. Of about 150,000 clones in the sample, around 81% are singletons; the top ten hold 6.2%.

This TCR came from a woman between 40 and 55 years old who had recovered from COVID-19. J is TRBJ1-2 and V is TRBV6-5; 8 positions match TRBD1. Material for sequencing was PBMCs or T cells enriched from blood (not recorded which). The CDR3 spells CASRTGDANYGYTF. In DNA, the CDR3 is TGTGCCAGCAGGACAGGGGATGCCAACTATGGCTACACCTTC.